This T cell receptor beta chain was observed in a study of cytomegalovirus exposure and HLA in healthy donors. Vbeta (60) and Jbeta (13) primers were used in the PCR. Using immunoSEQ multiplex PCR, the repertoire was profiled, and TCRdb retains in-frame clones only, with some absent. The data contain about 82,000 clones, around 73% of them seen just once; the ten biggest clones take up around 3.4%. This clone has only a few counts. The CDR3 is made up of 14 amino acids. V was clipped by 5 bases and J by 4 bases, with 15 bases between them. Germline V gene data show CDR1 as MNHNS and CDR2 as SASEGT. The sample consisted of PBMCs. The chain recombines TRBV6-1 with TRBJ2-7, with D unresolved. The TCR sequence derives from a middle-aged man in good health and CMV-seronegative. In DNA, the CDR3 is TGTGCCAGCAGTAAACACATTCCTCAATACGAGCAGTACTTC. It yields the protein CASSKHIPQYEQYF.